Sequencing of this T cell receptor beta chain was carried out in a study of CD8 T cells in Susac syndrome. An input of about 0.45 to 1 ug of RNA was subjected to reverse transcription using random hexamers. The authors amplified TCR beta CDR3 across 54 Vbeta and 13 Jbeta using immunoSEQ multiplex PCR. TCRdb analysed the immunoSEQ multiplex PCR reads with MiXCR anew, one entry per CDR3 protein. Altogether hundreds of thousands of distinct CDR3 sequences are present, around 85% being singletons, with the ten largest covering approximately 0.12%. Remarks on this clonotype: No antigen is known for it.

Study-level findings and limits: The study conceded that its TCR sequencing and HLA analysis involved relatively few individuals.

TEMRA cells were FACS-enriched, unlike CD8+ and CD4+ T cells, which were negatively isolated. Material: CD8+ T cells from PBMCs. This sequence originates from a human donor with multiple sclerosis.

In nucleotides, the CDR3 is TGTGCCAGCAGTCCCCAGGACAGGGGTCATCAGCCCCAGCATTTT. Protein: CASSPQDRGHQPQHF. This chain connects TRBV2 to TRBJ1-5; 9 bases match TRBD1. The germline V gene has CDR1 SNHLY and CDR2 FYNNEI. J was trimmed by 5 bases and V by 5 bases; bases with no gene match: 7. The CDR3 spans 15 residues.